Listed here are 6 T cell receptor beta chains from one sample, sequenced in a study of cytomegalovirus exposure and HLA in healthy donors (dated 2017 in TCRdb). The library came from the immunoSEQ multiplex PCR assay. TCRdb took this table from immuneACCESS and kept in-frame rearrangements with V and J called. Such tables lack part of the clones; where checked against another copy, unresolved V genes explain under half of the gap, and the rest is unexplained. Here the sample has 250,000 to 400,000 clones; over 75% occur a single time. Jointly, the top ten make up around 0.88% of the sample. The material sequenced was PBMCs. Receptors were obtained from a man aged 25-45 years in good health and CMV-seronegative.

The rearrangement links TRBV5-4 to TRBJ2-1, with 11 bases matching TRBD2. This CDR3 has 19 amino acids. V gave up 4 bases and J gave up 0 bases; unmatched junction bases: 12. In germline, CDR1 is SGHNT, CDR2 YYREEE (reference sequence). CDR3 residues: CASSLVGTLAGGSYNEQFF. CDR3 nucleotide sequence: TGTGCCAGCAGCCTGGTGGGAACCCTAGCGGGGGGCTCCTACAATGAGCAGTTCTTC.

J is TRBJ1-2 and V is TRBV25-1; 9 bases align to TRBD1. Germline V CDR1 and CDR2: MGHDK, SYGVNS. The CDR3 runs to 15 residues. Trimming took 4 bases from V and 5 from J; bases not matched to a gene: 8. In DNA form, the CDR3 reads TGTGCCAGCAGTGGCACAGGGGGCGCGGAGTATGGCTACACCTTC. This codes for CASSGTGGAEYGYTF.

The DNA for the CDR3 is TGTGCCAGCAGCTTGAACCGGGACAGCCCAATAGAAGCTTTCTTT. Protein sequence: CASSLNRDSPIEAFF. V and J are TRBV5-4 and TRBJ1-1; 7 bases line up with TRBD1. CDR3 size: 15 residues. Germline-derived CDR1 and CDR2 are SGHNT and YYREEE (reference sequence). Unmatched junction bases numbered 11, after V lost 1 base and J lost 8 bases. Supplemented by reference TRBV5-4 and TRBJ1-1, the full variable domain reads ETGVTQSPTHLIKTRGQQVTLRCSSQSGHNTVSWYQQALGQGPQFIFQYYREEENGRGNFPPRFSGLQFPNYSSELNVNALELDDSALYLCASSLNRDSPIEAFFGQGTRLTVV.

This clone was observed once. J is TRBJ1-1 and V is TRBV7-8; D unresolved. V was pared by 2 bases and J by 11 bases, with 18 bases between. The germline V gene has CDR1 SGHVS and CDR2 FQNEAQ. The CDR3 is 14 residues long. As DNA, the CDR3 is TGTGCCAGCAGCTTAATAGGTCCGAGAGAAGCGGCTTTCTTT. Its translation is CASSLIGPREAAFF.

The V and J genes are TRBV5-1 and TRBJ2-2; TRBD2 might be the D (5 bases). This CDR3 region has 14 residues. Trimming left V 4 bases short and J 7 bases short, with 14 bases between. In germline, CDR1 is SGHRS, CDR2 YFSETQ. CDR3 coding DNA: TGCGCCAGCAGCCCTGGAAGCGGCAACGGGGAGCTGTTTTTT. Protein product: CASSPGSGNGELFF.

This clone was recorded a few times. This sequence joins TRBV19 and TRBJ1-5; D is unclear. Per germline, CDR1 LNHDA and CDR2 SQIVND (reference sequence). V shed 8 bases and J shed 3 bases, with 5 bases lying between them. CDR3 length equals 11 residues. The CDR3 nucleotides read TGTGCCAGTGGGCCCAATCAGCCCCAGCATTTT. Residues: CASGPNQPQHF.